A selection of T cell receptor beta chains follows, all from one sample in a study of blood T cells in healthy people across ages. TCRdb re-called the 5' RACE reads with MiXCR, one entry per CDR3 protein. The sample lists 850,000 to 1,100,000 distinct CDR3 sequences; roughly two fifths were seen once. The specimen sequenced was blood. The receptors were sampled from a man between 18 and 29 years old in good health. The CDR3 runs from the conserved cysteine through the conserved F or W. A D gene is named only where the DNA matches it firmly. Some rows mark clone size as missing; the rest say once, few, many or name a class of expanded clone.

J | size | V | D | CDR3 | DNA
TRBJ2-3 | few | TRBV2 | . | CASRKGTHPTDTQYF | TGTGCCAGCAGAAAGGGGACACATCCAACAGATACGCAGTATTTT
TRBJ2-1 | . | TRBV2 | . | CASSEAQGLDNEQFF | TGTGCCAGCAGTGAAGCGCAGGGACTGGACAATGAGCAGTTCTTC
TRBJ2-1 | few | TRBV10-3 | TRBD1 | CAISEWGQNDEQFF | TGTGCCATCAGTGAGTGGGGACAGAACGATGAGCAGTTCTTC
TRBJ1-5 | . | TRBV30 | . | CAWSYTGRDQPQHF | TGTGCCTGGAGTTATACAGGGAGAGATCAGCCCCAGCATTTT
TRBJ1-1 | . | TRBV4-3 | TRBD1 | CASSQRGWDSEAFF | TGCGCCAGCAGCCAAAGGGGGTGGGACAGTGAAGCTTTCTTT
TRBJ1-6 | . | TRBV6-1 | . | CAGGLETDNSPLHF | TGTGCCGGTGGGTTGGAGACCGATAATTCACCCCTCCACTTT
TRBJ1-3 | . | TRBV20-1 | TRBD1 | CSAREPGGGNTIYF | TGCAGTGCTAGGGAACCAGGGGGAGGAAACACCATATATTTT
TRBJ2-7 | few | TRBV2 | . | CASSAFHEQYF | TGTGCCAGCAGTGCCTTCCACGAGCAGTACTTC
TRBJ2-3 | . | TRBV9 | . | CTSNVLSSTDTQYF | TGTACCAGCAACGTGCTTTCTAGCACAGATACGCAGTATTTT
TRBJ2-5 | few | TRBV3-1 | TRBD2 | CASSLEAGVETQYF | TGTGCCAGCAGCCTTGAAGCGGGGGTAGAGACCCAGTACTTC
TRBJ2-1 | . | TRBV11-2 | TRBD1 | CASSLRLRDSLLNEQFF | TGTGCCAGCAGCCTAAGGCTCCGGGACAGTCTACTTAATGAGCAGTTCTTC
TRBJ1-2 | . | TRBV7-2 | TRBD1 | CASSSTPQTGAIGYTF | TGTGCCAGCAGCTCCACCCCGCAGACAGGGGCTATAGGCTACACCTTC
TRBJ2-1 | . | TRBV14 | . | CASSQPDTFAYNEQFF | TGTGCCAGCAGCCAACCAGACACTTTTGCCTACAATGAGCAGTTCTTC
TRBJ2-1 | . | TRBV7-2 | TRBD2 | CASSASGGLHNEQFF | TGTGCCAGCAGCGCCAGCGGGGGGCTCCACAATGAGCAGTTCTTC
TRBJ2-7 | few | TRBV12-3/TRBV12-4 | TRBD1 | CATRAGGKYEQYF | TGTGCCACGAGAGCAGGGGGAAAGTACGAGCAGTACTTC
TRBJ1-6 | few | TRBV18 | . | CASSPTGDLYNSPLHF | TGTGCCAGCTCACCAACGGGAGATCTCTATAATTCACCCCTCCACTTT
TRBJ1-2 | few | TRBV20-1 | . | CSARPTGQNGYTF | TGCAGTGCTAGACCTACGGGACAAAATGGCTACACCTTC
TRBJ1-3 | few | TRBV27 | . | CASKPLAGRSGNTIYF | TGTGCCAGCAAACCCCTAGCGGGACGCTCTGGAAACACCATATATTTT
TRBJ2-5 | many | TRBV4-2 | . | CASSPKFDSQETQYF | TGTGCCAGCAGCCCCAAGTTCGACAGCCAAGAGACCCAGTACTTC
TRBJ1-6 | few | TRBV5-1 | . | CASSLDGGNSPLHF | TGCGCCAGCAGCTTGGACGGGGGGAATTCACCCCTCCACTTT
TRBJ1-1 | few | TRBV6-1 | TRBD1 | CASSPRGRGHRDTEAFF | TGTGCCAGCAGTCCCCGCGGCAGGGGGCATCGGGACACTGAAGCTTTCTTT
TRBJ2-7 | . | TRBV12-3/TRBV12-4 | TRBD1 | CASTLGRQGLLDEQYF | TGTGCCAGCACCTTGGGGCGACAGGGCCTTTTGGACGAGCAGTACTTC
TRBJ2-5 | . | TRBV20-1 | . | CSATIGGETQYF | TGCAGCGCTACTATAGGGGGAGAGACCCAGTACTTC
TRBJ1-2 | few | TRBV12-3/TRBV12-4 | . | CASSPGSFGYTF | TGTGCCAGCAGTCCGGGGAGTTTCGGCTACACCTTC
TRBJ1-1 | . | TRBV30 | . | CAWSVLGDTEAFF | TGTGCCTGGAGTGTACTGGGGGATACTGAAGCTTTCTTT
TRBJ2-3 | . | TRBV15 | TRBD1 | CATSRDPRTGVADTQYF | TGTGCCACCAGCAGAGATCCTAGGACAGGGGTGGCAGATACGCAGTATTTT
TRBJ2-3 | few | TRBV7-6 | . | CASGPGQKYF | TGTGCCAGCGGACCGGGACAAAAGTATTTT
TRBJ1-1 | . | TRBV12-3/TRBV12-4 | . | CASSLGDMNAEAFF | TGTGCCAGCAGTTTAGGAGACATGAACGCTGAAGCTTTCTTT
TRBJ1-1 | few | TRBV9 | . | CASSVSTENTEAFF | TGTGCCAGCAGCGTTTCAACAGAGAACACTGAAGCTTTCTTT
TRBJ2-3 | once | TRBV14 | TRBD2 | CASSPRTRLGVDTQYF | TGTGCCAGCAGCCCCCGGACTAGACTGGGTGTGGATACGCAGTATTTT
TRBJ1-5 | . | TRBV27 | TRBD1 | CASTTGVGQPQHF | TGTGCCAGCACCACAGGGGTTGGTCAGCCCCAGCATTTT
TRBJ2-1 | . | TRBV28 | . | CASNAPRLNQYEQFF | TGTGCCAGCAACGCTCCCCGCCTCAACCAGTACGAGCAGTTCTTC
TRBJ2-3 | . | TRBV20-1 | TRBD1 | CSAGTGDYGTDTQYF | TGCAGTGCTGGGACAGGGGATTATGGCACAGATACGCAGTATTTT
TRBJ1-4 | . | TRBV5-1 | . | CASSAGASNEKLFF | TGCGCCAGCAGCGCGGGGGCGTCAAATGAAAAACTGTTTTTT
TRBJ2-1 | few | TRBV20-1 | . | CSAISGVSNNEQFF | TGCAGTGCCATTTCGGGGGTATCAAACAATGAGCAGTTCTTC
TRBJ2-1 | few | TRBV20-1 | TRBD2 | CSARDLAGAYNEQFF | TGCAGTGCTAGAGACCTAGCGGGGGCCTACAATGAGCAGTTCTTC
TRBJ1-1 | . | TRBV20-1 | . | CSAPDRFRTEAFF | TGCAGTGCTCCAGACAGGTTTCGGACTGAAGCTTTCTTT
TRBJ1-5 | . | TRBV5-1 | . | CASTLTLGDQPQHF | TGCGCCAGCACCCTCACCCTCGGCGATCAGCCCCAGCATTTT
TRBJ2-1 | . | TRBV7-2 | . | CASSSMTDYYNEQFF | TGTGCCAGCAGCTCGATGACAGACTACTACAATGAGCAGTTCTTC
TRBJ1-1 | . | TRBV7-2 | . | CASSLARVSEAFF | TGTGCCAGCAGCTTAGCGAGGGTGTCTGAAGCTTTCTTT
TRBJ2-3 | . | TRBV6-2/TRBV6-3 | . | CASGQVTDTQYF | TGTGCCAGCGGACAAGTCACAGATACGCAGTATTTT
TRBJ2-1 | many | TRBV3-1 | . | CASSQDGRYNEQFF | TGTGCCAGCAGCCAAGACGGGCGCTACAATGAGCAGTTCTTC
TRBJ1-1 | . | TRBV7-9 | . | CASSLAVGENTEAFF | TGTGCCAGCAGCTTAGCAGTAGGGGAAAACACTGAAGCTTTCTTT
TRBJ2-6 | few | TRBV29-1 | . | CSVDTGTGANVLTF | TGCAGCGTTGATACGGGAACTGGGGCCAACGTCCTGACTTTC